This TCR beta chain was recovered during a study of response to subunit inactivated influenza vaccine. Per the germline V gene, CDR1 is SNHLY and CDR2 is FYNNEI. Unmatched junction bases numbered 7, after V lost 2 bases and J lost 5 bases. The CDR3 sequence is 15 residues long. Using its own MiXCR run on the RT-PCR reads, TCRdb lists one record per CDR3 protein. The table lists about 570,000 distinct CDR3 sequences, approximately 10% of them singletons. A further study also used this sample, focusing on T cells expressing NK-cell markers. That investigation notes: Production of TCR beta cDNA relied on 5'RACE template switching with UMIs. It was from sorted CD3+CD56+NKG2C+, CD3+CD56+NKG2C- and CD3+CD56-NKG2C+ T cells that TCR beta repertoires came. NKG2C+ dominant clonotype frequencies in over 5 donors were about 1.0-7.5% of CD8+ T cells. These clonotypes, the leaders elsewhere, also led the CD3+CD56-NKG2C+ fraction in several donors.

This sample comprised PBMCs from blood, obtained on the day of vaccination. This clonotype originated in a man aged 45 to 65 who received an inactivated influenza vaccine. The chain combines TRBV2 with TRBJ2-3; 7 bases agree with TRBD2. CDR3 region: CASSETGGSVDTQYF. The CDR3 DNA follows: TGTGCCAGCAGTGAAACCGGCGGGAGCGTAGATACGCAGTATTTT.